This T cell receptor beta chain was captured in a study of T cell responses to AZD1222 COVID-19 vaccine (dated by TCRdb to about 2021). Broadly, across the study: TCR sequencing covered 230 to 250 trial participants: roughly 200 given two doses of AZD1222 and 26 given two doses of MenACWY control vaccine. Trial participants were enrolled into age subgroups of 18-55, 56-69 and 70-plus years, which contained about 150, 27 and 61 TCR-sequenced participants, respectively.

CDR3 length: 14 amino acids, cysteine to phenylalanine. The kept DNA is CDR3 alone, 42 bases in frame from the first base. The trim is 8 bases for V and 2 bases for J, with a gap of 13 bases between the germline ends. CDR1 is given as MNHEY and CDR2 as SMNVEV, both from the germline V gene (reference sequence). The CDR3 regions of human TCRbeta chains were subjected to immunosequencing. As for how the authors treated the data: TCRs in the repertoires were matched against a reference library of SARS-CoV-2-specific TCRs that had been generated with the MIRA antigen-specificity platform. Breadth was defined as the fraction of unique TCRs that were SARS-CoV-2-associated. Depth was defined as the fraction of total T cells that were SARS-CoV-2-associated. Using the MIRA data, each spike-specific TCR was assigned both to the spike region to which the TCR was reactive and to a CD4 or CD8 class. Log10-transformed breadth and depth values were compared by one-way ANOVA with Sidak's multiple comparisons tests. TCRdb took over this immuneACCESS table, retaining in-frame rearrangements with V and J assigned. Such tables are incomplete; in checked studies, under half of the missing clones stem from an unresolved V gene, and the remainder is unexplained. That table furnishes V, J and clone size, whereas the DNA furnished D and trimming. For this sample there are 150,000 to 200,000 clones; around 94% appear just once. The ten largest clones add up to approximately 5.5% of the sample.

Study-wide conclusions, independent of this receptor: Reportedly, almost half of the unique spike-specific TCRs recognized epitopes lying outside the regions that are mutated in the B.1.351 and B.1.1.7 variants. The whole spike protein was spanned by vaccine-associated CD4 TCRs, and dominant responses were seen in regions 160-218 and 743-854. A significant rise in spike-specific TCR breadth and depth was observed after two AZD1222 doses relative to day 0 and relative to MenACWY recipients. Participants were mostly white British and included more females than males, and it was suggested by the authors that clonal diversity may have been underestimated. Because no day 14 peak-response samples were available, the repertoires could be characterized only after the peak T cell response. Only five or six AZD1222 recipients were SARS-CoV-2 seropositive at baseline, limiting conclusions about previously exposed vaccinees. The 56-69-year group was small, and its depth increase did not reach significance, likely because of low power.

Remarks on this clone: The clone's antigen remains unknown. No clone much larger than this one lies a single base away; base qualities are absent.

This specimen's time point label, interpreted: about 28 days (+/-7) after the second vaccine dose. AZD1222 recipients given second doses at about 4 weeks or at about 12 weeks were pooled, since spike-specific TCR depth and breadth were not found to differ between the two schedules. Samples from vaccinated people were obtained from the UK trials COV001 and COV002, which included a single-blind randomized controlled phase 2/3 trial of AZD1222 (ChAdOx1 nCoV-19) in healthy adults. Trial participant PBMC samples were collected at day 0 and day 28 after the second dose for TCRbeta chain sequencing. Sequenced here: peripheral blood, sampled 28 days after the second AZD1222 dose. This TCR was recovered from an adult who received the AZD1222 COVID-19 vaccine. The rearranged chain carries TRBV27 and TRBJ2-1; TRBD1 is possibly the D segment (6 matching bases). The DNA is as follows: TGTGCCAGCGGGGGCACGGGCGCCTACAATGAGCAGTTCTTC. Its coded protein is CASGGTGAYNEQFF.